The clone carrying this T cell receptor beta chain was recorded only once. The sample originates from a study of T cell clones after liver transplantation. About the study: TCRbeta sequencing after a pre-transplant mixed lymphocyte reaction identified graft-donor-reactive clones, later tracked in post-transplant blood. Until 12-24 months post-transplant, subjects got standard immunosuppression and no induction.

The CDR3 runs to 14 residues. Trimming left V 3 bases short and J 9 bases short, with 15 bases between. CDR1 is LNHDA and CDR2 is SQIVND in the germline V gene (reference sequence). The repertoire was sequenced with immunoSEQ multiplex PCR; TCRdb's copy has only in-frame clones and lacks some. The data show around 100,000 clones, 82% seen once. This material consisted of CD4+ T cells from blood, taken before liver transplant. The V and J genes are TRBV19 and TRBJ2-1; TRBD1 is a possible D gene (5 bases). The TCR comes from a human donor who received a liver transplant. Here the CDR3 reads CASSIKLQGGEQFF. CDR3 sequence (DNA): TGTGCCAGTAGTATCAAGCTTCAGGGTGGTGAGCAGTTCTTC.